This TCR beta chain was obtained from a study of human T cells and chemical hapten exposure. There are many counts of this clonotype. One entry per CDR3 protein results from TCRdb running MiXCR on the RACE reads. This sample has 96,000 or so distinct CDR3 sequences, with about 9.3% found just once. Specified time point: patch test 2, 6 weeks after DPC sensitization. This sample's treatment: therapeutic diphenylcyclopropenone sensitization with weekly scalp DPC. CDR1 is SGHRS, CDR2 YFSETQ, per germline. CDR3 length equals 12 residues. V was shortened by 4 bases and J by 10 bases, with 13 bases between the two germline ends.

The chain couples TRBV5-1 to TRBJ2-3; D possibly matches TRBD1 or TRBD2 (5 bases each). Sequenced here: whole blood, sampled in connection with sensitization to the hapten diphenylcyclopropenone (DPC). The sequence came from a woman in her 40s with alopecia areata. Some clones in this sample may be carry-over from other donors' samples. The CDR3 DNA sequence: TGCGCCAGCAGCCCCGCCGGGACCCCGCAGTATTTT. Translated: CASSPAGTPQYF.